Listed here is a single TCR beta chain. The CDR3 totals 17 residues. V shed 7 bases and J 0 bases; nucleotides not matched to a gene: 8. The germline V gene has CDR1 SNHLY and CDR2 FYNNEI. This sample is drawn from a study of blood T cell repertoires in COVID-19. The repertoire was sequenced with immunoSEQ multiplex PCR; TCRdb's copy has only in-frame clones and lacks some. Of 250,000 to 350,000 clones listed, 88% are singletons. This clonotype was sampled from a woman younger than 45 with COVID-19, enrolled during active disease. V usage is TRBV2 and J usage is TRBJ2-6; 8 bases agree with TRBD1. Source material: peripheral blood. The CDR3 here is CASTPGQASSGANVLTF. For the CDR3, the DNA is TGTGCCAGCACCCCGGGACAGGCGTCCTCTGGGGCCAACGTCCTGACTTTC.